This TCR beta chain derives from a study of type 1 regulatory T cells. Overall study findings and caveats: Compared with non-Tr1 cells, Tr1 cells showed a narrower TCR repertoire.

TCRdb re-derived calls from the reads in MiXCR, one entry per CDR3 protein. The repertoire includes 70,000 or so distinct CDR3 sequences, about a fifth of them detected once, and 8.3% sits in the top ten. The CDR3 totals 12 residues. Looked up from germline, CDR1 is MDHEN and CDR2 is SYDVKM. Trimming pared 5 bases from V and 4 bases from J, leaving 9 bases between. A remark on this clonotype: Its antigen is as yet unknown.

The TCR comes from a human donor in good health. This sequence joins TRBV28 and TRBJ2-7; the D is unclear. Input material: cultured type 1 regulatory T (Tr1) cells, either the whole culture or a sorted fraction (not recorded which). The CDR3 reads CASSRPPYEQYF. Written as DNA, the CDR3 is TGTGCCAGCAGTCGACCCCCTTACGAGCAGTACTTC.